The 12 T cell receptor beta chains below all came from one sample that was sequenced in a study of PD-1 blockade in classical Hodgkin lymphoma. Some clones are missing from TCRdb's copy, which holds only in-frame ones; the method was immunoSEQ multiplex PCR. The repertoire consists of around 99,000 clones, with 80% to 90% occurring once and the leading ten covering 15% to 20%. Each patient experienced a relapse that followed autologous stem cell transplantation, and brentuximab vedotin exposure varied. The sample in question was peripheral blood mononuclear cells (PBMCs), obtained before the second cycle of nivolumab. Receptors were obtained from a human donor with classical Hodgkin lymphoma.

Notes on this clone: Additional DNA sequences in this sample encode the identical CDR3. The chain has TRBV6-5 and TRBJ2-5; 10 nucleotides agree with TRBD2. This CDR3 comprises 15 residues. The V gene's germline CDR1 is MNHEY and CDR2 SVGAGI. V dropped 2 bases and J dropped 2; count of bases not matched to a gene: 2. The CDR3 bases are TGTGCCAGCAGTTACCAACTAGCGGGACAAGAGACCCAGTACTTC. The encoded protein is CASSYQLAGQETQYF.

V gene TRBV7-3 combines with J gene TRBJ2-1, with TRBD2 matching 8 bases. Germline V gene sequence: CDR1 SGHTA, CDR2 FQGTGA. The CDR3 runs 15 residues. Losses at the gene ends were 3 bases for V and 4 bases for J; bases not matched to a gene: 5. CDR3 nucleotides: TGTGCCAGCAGCTTCGGGAGGGCCTCGTACAATGAGCAGTTCTTC. It specifies CASSFGRASYNEQFF.

In its sample, this clone was seen once. This chain joins TRBV4-3 and TRBJ2-7; possible D gene TRBD2, 5 bases. CDR1 and CDR2 (germline): LGHNA, YSLEER. Trimming removed 1 base from V and 6 bases from J, with 16 bases in between. This CDR3 is 15 amino acids long. This CDR3 is CASSQGASGSLEQYF. CDR3 bases: TGCGCCAGCAGCCAAGGAGCAAGCGGTTCCCTCGAGCAGTACTTC.

This rearrangement joins TRBV27 to TRBJ2-3; D is tentatively TRBD1 or TRBD2 (6 bases each). CDR3 size: 14 residues. The germline V and J ends were trimmed by 3 bases and 4 bases, with 11 bases remaining between them. CDR1 is MNHEY, CDR2 SMNVEV, per germline (reference sequence). The CDR3 nucleotides read TGTGCCAGCAGTTTCTCTAGGGGGGCAGATACGCAGTATTTT. Its protein product is CASSFSRGADTQYF.

The chain links TRBV5-4 to TRBJ2-7; the D is unclear. Trimming removed 7 bases from V and 1 base from J, with 15 bases in between. The CDR3 extends over 14 amino acids. The germline CDR1 and CDR2 sequences are SGHNT and YYREEE (reference sequence). The CDR3 DNA is TGTGCCAGCTCCCCCTCGGGCGTATCCTACGAGCAGTACTTC. Translated, it gives CASSPSGVSYEQYF.

The chain couples TRBV6-1 to TRBJ1-3, with a possible D match to TRBD1 (5 bases). The V gene lost 1 base and the J gene lost 2 bases, with 12 bases spanning the gap. The CDR3 has 16 residues. Germline-derived CDR1 and CDR2 are MNHNS and SASEGT. The CDR3 DNA follows: TGTGCCAGCAGTGAAGAGGCCGTGGGGGCTGGAAACACCATATATTTT. As protein: CASSEEAVGAGNTIYF.

The J gene is TRBJ2-4, the V gene TRBV19; 8 bases match TRBD2. This CDR3 has 18 residues. The J segment lost 4 bases and the V segment lost 3 bases, leaving 14 bases of the junction unmatched. Germline lookup yields CDR1 LNHDA and CDR2 SQIVND (reference sequence). The CDR3 bases are TGTGCCAGTAGTATGGATGGGCACGGAGCGGGAGCTAAAAACATTCAGTACTTC. This gives the protein CASSMDGHGAGAKNIQYF.

This chain uses TRBV7-2 with TRBJ2-7, with D possibly being TRBD1 (6 bases). The CDR3 contains 18 residues. Trimming cost V 0 bases and J 1 base, with 19 bases left between them. Germline CDR1 is SGHTA and CDR2 is FQGNSA. CDR3 nucleotides: TGTGCCAGCAGCTTAGCGAAGGGGTATTGGGGACAATCCTACGAGCAGTACTTC. Its translation: CASSLAKGYWGQSYEQYF.

V and J are TRBV7-2 and TRBJ2-7; TRBD1 matches 10 bases. The CDR3 is 15 amino acids. Germline CDR1 reads SGHTA; CDR2 reads FQGNSA. V was pared by 1 base and J by 5 bases, with 5 bases of the junction left unmatched. CDR3 DNA sequence: TGTGCCAGCAGCTTAGTCGGGACAGGGGCAAACGAGCAGTACTTC. Translated, it gives CASSLVGTGANEQYF.

The gene calls are TRBV28 and TRBJ1-4; TRBD1 agrees at 7 bases. There are 17 residues in the CDR3. V gave up 1 base and J gave up 2 bases; unmatched junction bases: 7. Germline V gene sequence: CDR1 MDHEN, CDR2 SYDVKM. For the CDR3, the DNA is TGTGCCAGCAGTTTATCTGGTCTGGGACAGACTAATGAAAAACTGTTTTTT. It specifies CASSLSGLGQTNEKLFF.

The CDR3 reads CASSLGGDSFSYEQYF. The CDR3 DNA follows: TGCGCCAGCAGCTTAGGCGGGGACAGTTTTTCCTACGAGCAGTACTTC. The chain recombines TRBV5-1 with TRBJ2-7, with D tentatively TRBD1 (7 bases). The CDR3 is made up of 16 amino acids. Per germline, CDR1 SGHRS and CDR2 YFSETQ. V shed 2 bases and J shed 1 base, with 16 bases lying between them.

This clone came up a few times. The gene calls are TRBV28 and TRBJ2-7; possibly TRBD1 for D (6 bases). Looked up from germline, CDR1 is MDHEN and CDR2 is SYDVKM. V lost 3 bases and J lost 2, with 11 bases in between. The CDR3 has 14 amino acids. The CDR3 is CASSLWGQPYEQYF. The CDR3 DNA sequence: TGTGCCAGCAGTTTGTGGGGACAACCCTACGAGCAGTACTTC. Together with reference TRBV28 and TRBJ2-7, the CDR3 gives the full variable domain: DVKVTQSSRYLVKRTGEKVFLECVQDMDHENMFWYRQDPGLGLRLIYFSYDVKMKEKGDIPEGYSVSREKKERFSLILESASTNQTSMYLCASSLWGQPYEQYFGPGTRLTVT.